This TCR beta chain emerged from a study of control samples from healthy donors and cancer patients. The assay was immunoSEQ multiplex PCR, and TCRdb's table has in-frame clones only and misses some. The repertoire holds about 89,000 clones, over 75% seen once, with roughly 2.1% in the top ten. This clone was counted a few times. Germline V gene data show CDR1 as MNHEY and CDR2 as SMNVEV (reference sequence). Between the trimmed V and J ends, which lost 7 bases and 2 bases, there was a span of 26 bases. This CDR3 has 19 amino acids. The source material was blood. This chain joins TRBV27 and TRBJ2-2, with D unclear. This clonotype originated in a woman in her thirties or forties in good health. CDR3 in amino acids: CASTSRFPAGTSNTGELFF. The CDR3 DNA reads TGTGCCAGCACCTCCCGCTTCCCCGCCGGAACCAGCAACACCGGGGAGCTGTTTTTT.